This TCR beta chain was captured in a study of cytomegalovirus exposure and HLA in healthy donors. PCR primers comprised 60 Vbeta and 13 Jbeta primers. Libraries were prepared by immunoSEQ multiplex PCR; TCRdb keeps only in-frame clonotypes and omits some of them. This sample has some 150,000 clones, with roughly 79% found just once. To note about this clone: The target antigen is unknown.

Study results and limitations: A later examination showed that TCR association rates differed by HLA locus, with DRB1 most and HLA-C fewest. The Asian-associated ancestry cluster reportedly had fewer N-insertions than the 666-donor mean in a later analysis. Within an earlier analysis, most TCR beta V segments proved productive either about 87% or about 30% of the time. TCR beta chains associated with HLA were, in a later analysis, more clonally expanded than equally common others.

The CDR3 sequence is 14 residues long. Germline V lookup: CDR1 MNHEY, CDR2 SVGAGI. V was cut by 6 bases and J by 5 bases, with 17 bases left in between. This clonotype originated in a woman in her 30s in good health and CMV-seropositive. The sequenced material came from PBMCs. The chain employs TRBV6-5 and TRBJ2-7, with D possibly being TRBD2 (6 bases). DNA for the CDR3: TGTGCCAGCAGGGGGACTTCACCCTTGGACGAGCAGTACTTC. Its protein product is CASRGTSPLDEQYF.